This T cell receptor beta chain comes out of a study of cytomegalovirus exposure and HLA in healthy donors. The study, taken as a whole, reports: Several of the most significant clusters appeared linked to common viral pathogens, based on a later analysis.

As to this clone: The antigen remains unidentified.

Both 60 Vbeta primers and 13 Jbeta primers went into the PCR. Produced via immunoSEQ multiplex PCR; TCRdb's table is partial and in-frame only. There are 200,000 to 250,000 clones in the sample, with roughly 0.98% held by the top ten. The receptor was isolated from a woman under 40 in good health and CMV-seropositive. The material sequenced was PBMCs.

This CDR3 is CASSKVSRGYNEQFF. The CDR3 DNA reads as TGTGCCAGCAGCAAAGTCTCGCGGGGGTACAATGAGCAGTTCTTC. This chain links TRBV21-1 with TRBJ2-1; whether TRBD2, the table's D call, matches the DNA was not checked. TRBV21-1 is listed as a pseudogene. The CDR3 has 15 residues.